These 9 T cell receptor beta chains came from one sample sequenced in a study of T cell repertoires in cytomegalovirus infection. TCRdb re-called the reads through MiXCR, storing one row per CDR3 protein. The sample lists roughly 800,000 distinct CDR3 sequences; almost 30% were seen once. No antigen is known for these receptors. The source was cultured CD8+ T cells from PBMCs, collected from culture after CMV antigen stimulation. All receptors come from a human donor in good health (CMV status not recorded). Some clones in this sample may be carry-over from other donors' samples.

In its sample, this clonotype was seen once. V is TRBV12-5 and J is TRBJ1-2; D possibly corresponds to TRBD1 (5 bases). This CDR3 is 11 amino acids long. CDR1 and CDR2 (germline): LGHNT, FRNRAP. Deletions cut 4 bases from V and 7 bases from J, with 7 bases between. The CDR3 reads CASGSGGGYTF. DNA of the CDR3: TGTGCTAGTGGTTCTGGGGGTGGCTACACCTTC.

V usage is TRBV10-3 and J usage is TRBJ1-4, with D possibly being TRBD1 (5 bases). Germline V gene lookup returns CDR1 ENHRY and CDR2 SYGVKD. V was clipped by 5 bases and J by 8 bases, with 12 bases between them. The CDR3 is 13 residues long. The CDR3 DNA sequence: TGTGCCATCAGTATGGGGGGTGGCGAAAAACTGTTTTTT. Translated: CAISMGGGEKLFF.

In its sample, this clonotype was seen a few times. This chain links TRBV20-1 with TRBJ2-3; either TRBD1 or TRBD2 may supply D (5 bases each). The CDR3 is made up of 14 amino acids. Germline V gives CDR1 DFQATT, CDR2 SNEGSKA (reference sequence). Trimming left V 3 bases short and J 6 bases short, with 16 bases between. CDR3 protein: CSASPSEGRDTQYF. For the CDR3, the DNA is TGCAGTGCTAGCCCTTCCGAGGGGCGGGATACGCAGTATTTT.

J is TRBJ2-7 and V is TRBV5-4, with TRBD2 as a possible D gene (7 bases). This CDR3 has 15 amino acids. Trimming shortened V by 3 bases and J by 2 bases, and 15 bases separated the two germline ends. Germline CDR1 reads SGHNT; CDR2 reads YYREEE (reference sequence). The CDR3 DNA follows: TGTGCCAGCAGCTCTACCGGGGGGCGGACCTACGAGCAGTACTTC. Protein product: CASSSTGGRTYEQYF.

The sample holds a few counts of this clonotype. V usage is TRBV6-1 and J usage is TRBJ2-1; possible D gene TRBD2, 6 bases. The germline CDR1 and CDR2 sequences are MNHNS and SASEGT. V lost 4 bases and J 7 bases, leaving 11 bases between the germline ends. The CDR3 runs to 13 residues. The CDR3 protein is CASSVGGGNEQFF. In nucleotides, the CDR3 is TGTGCCAGCAGTGTGGGAGGCGGGAATGAGCAGTTCTTC.

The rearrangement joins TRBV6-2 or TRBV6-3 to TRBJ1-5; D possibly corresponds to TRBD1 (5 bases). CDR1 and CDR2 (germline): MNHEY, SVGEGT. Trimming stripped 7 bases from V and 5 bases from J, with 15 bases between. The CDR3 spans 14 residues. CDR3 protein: CASNQGPIYQPQHF. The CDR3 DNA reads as TGTGCCAGCAATCAGGGACCGATTTATCAGCCCCAGCATTTT.

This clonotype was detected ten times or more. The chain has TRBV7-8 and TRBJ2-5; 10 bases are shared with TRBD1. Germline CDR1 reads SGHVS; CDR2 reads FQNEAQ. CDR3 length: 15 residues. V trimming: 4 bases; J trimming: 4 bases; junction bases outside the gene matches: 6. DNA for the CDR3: TGTGCCAGCAGCTCCGGGACAGGGGTTGGAGAGACCCAGTACTTC. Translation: CASSSGTGVGETQYF.

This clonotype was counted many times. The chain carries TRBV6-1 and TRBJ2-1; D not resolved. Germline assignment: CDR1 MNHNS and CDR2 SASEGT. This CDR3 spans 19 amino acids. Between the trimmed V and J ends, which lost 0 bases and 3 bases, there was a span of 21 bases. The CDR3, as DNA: TGTGCCAGCAGTGAAGCGGGCGGCAGCCAGAAAACCCTCTACAATGAGCAGTTCTTC. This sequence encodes CASSEAGGSQKTLYNEQFF.

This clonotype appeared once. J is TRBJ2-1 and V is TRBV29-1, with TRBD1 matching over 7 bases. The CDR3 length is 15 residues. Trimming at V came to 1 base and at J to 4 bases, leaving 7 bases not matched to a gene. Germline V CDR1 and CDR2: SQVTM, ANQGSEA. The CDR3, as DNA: TGCAGCGTTGAAGGTTACCGGGACAGATACAATGAGCAGTTCTTC. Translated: CSVEGYRDRYNEQFF.